This is a list of T cell receptor beta chains from one sample in a study of regulatory dendritic cells for organ transplantation. Repertoires were generated with immunoSEQ multiplex PCR, while TCRdb's copy carries only in-frame clones and drops some. Here the sample spans under 35,000 clones, roughly nine tenths being singletons. The sequencing sample was made of naive CD4+ T cells from blood. The receptor source for this set is a human donor in good health. CDR3s include the opening cysteine and the closing phenylalanine or tryptophan.

V | length | CDR3
TRBV9 | 13 | CASSRTGDQPQHF
TRBV30 | 16 | CAWSVSLRGFNEKLFF
TRBV28 | 14 | CASSLRPTYNEQFF
TRBV9 | 16 | CASSPLAGGVGDTQYF
TRBV7-8 | 16 | CASSLAWPGEDYGYTF
TRBV4-2 | 13 | CASRTGQEETQYF
TRBV28 | 13 | CASSLTTGGEQYF
TRBV6-6 | 14 | CASATGRLNSPLHF
TRBV7-2 | 13 | CASSLAGYTEAFF
TRBV5-4 | 16 | CASSYPKGAKGTEAFF
TRBV6-6 | 13 | CASSYGTPYEQYF
TRBV6-5 | 11 | CASSYSSEAFF
TRBV6-5 | 13 | CAISRGRVDTQYF
TRBV19 | 14 | CASSISGPRVEQYF
TRBV4-1 | 17 | CASASRRGLGDTGELFF
TRBV9 | 16 | CASSATSTGRTYEQYF
TRBV5-1 | 13 | CASSYTSQDTQYF
TRBV9 | 14 | CASTSGHSTDTQYF
TRBV6-5 | 13 | CASKGQKYKKLFF
TRBV5-1 | 14 | CASSLAGASYEQYF
TRBV2 | 13 | CASSEFTRNIQYF
TRBV27 | 14 | CASSLNGANEKLFF